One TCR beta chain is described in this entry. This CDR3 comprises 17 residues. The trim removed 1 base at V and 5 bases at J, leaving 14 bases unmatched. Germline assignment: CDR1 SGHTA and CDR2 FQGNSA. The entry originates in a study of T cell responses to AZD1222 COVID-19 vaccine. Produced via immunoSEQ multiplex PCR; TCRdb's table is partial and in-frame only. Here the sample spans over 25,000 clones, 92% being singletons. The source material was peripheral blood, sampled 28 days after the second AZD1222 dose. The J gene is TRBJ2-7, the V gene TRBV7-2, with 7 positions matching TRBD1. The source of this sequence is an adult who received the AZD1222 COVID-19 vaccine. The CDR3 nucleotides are TGTGCCAGCAGCTTAGTCCTCGCGACAGGGATTCGTCACGAGCAGTACTTC. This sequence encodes CASSLVLATGIRHEQYF.